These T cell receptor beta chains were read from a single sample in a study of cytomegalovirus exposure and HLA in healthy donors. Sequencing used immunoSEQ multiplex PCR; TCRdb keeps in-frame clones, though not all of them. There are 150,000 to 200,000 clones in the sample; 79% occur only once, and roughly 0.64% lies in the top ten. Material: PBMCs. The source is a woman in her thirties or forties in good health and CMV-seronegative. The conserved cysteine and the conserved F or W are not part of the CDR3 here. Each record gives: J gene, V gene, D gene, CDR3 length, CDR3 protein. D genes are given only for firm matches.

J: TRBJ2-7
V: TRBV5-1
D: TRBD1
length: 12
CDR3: ASSLSQGASEQY

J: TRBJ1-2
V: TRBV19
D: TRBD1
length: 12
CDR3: ASSIGTASWGYT

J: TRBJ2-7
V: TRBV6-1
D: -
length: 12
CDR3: ASSGTTGRYEQY

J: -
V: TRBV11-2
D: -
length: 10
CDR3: ASSLGSYEQY

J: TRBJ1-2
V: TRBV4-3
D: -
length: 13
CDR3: ASSQYRATNYGYT

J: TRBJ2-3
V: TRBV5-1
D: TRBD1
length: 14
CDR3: ASSLGQTGGTDTQY

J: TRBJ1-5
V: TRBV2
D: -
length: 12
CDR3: ASSGGVNREPQH

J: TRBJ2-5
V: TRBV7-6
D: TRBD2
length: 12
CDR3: ASSKSGAQETQY

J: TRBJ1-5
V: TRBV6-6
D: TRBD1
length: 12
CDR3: ASSRTGFNQPQH

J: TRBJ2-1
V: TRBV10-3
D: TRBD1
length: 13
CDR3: AISEGDRVYNEQF

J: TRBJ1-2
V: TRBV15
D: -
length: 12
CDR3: ATSRSGQTYGYT

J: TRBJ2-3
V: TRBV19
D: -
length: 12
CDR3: ASSGGRNPDTQY

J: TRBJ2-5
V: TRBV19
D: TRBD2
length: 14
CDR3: ASSIEGVRGGETQY

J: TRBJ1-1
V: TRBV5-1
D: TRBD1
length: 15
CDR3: ASSLVGQGALVTEAF

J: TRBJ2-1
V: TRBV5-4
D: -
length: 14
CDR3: ASSLSKRASYNEQF

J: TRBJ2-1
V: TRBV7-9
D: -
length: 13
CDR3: ASSPARGAGNEQF

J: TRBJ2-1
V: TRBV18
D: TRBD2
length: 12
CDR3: ASSPAGEANEQF

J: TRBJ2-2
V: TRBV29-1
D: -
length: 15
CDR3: SVEALAGDSNTGELF

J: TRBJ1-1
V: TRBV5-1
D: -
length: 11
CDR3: ASSMGLGGEAF

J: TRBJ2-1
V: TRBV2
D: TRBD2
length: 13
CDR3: ASRELAGRYNEQF

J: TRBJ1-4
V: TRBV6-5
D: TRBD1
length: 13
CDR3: ASSSPGQGREKLF

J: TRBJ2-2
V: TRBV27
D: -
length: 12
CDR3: ASRGPSNTGELF

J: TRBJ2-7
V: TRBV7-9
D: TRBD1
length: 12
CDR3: ASSPPGQFYEQY

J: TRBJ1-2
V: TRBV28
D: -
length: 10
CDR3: ASFDSRYGYT

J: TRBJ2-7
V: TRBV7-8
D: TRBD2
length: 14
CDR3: ASSFRELAGVYEQY

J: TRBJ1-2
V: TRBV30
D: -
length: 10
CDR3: AWRQGPYGYT

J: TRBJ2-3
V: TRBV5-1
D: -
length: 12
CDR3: ASQRGGDTDTQY

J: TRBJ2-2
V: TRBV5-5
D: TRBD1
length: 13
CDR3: ASSLSVTGAGELF

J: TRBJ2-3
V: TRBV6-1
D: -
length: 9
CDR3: ASSSGDTQY

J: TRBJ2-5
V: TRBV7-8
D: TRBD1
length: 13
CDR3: ASRIKGAGTETQY

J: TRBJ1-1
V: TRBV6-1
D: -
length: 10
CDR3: ASRAGTSEAF

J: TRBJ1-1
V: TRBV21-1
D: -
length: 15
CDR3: ASSKFESPTGRPEAF

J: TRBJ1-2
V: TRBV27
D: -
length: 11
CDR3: ASTPAGAYGYT

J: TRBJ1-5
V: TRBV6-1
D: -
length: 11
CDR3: ASSEHRGQPQH

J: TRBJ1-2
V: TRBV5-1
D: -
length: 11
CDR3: ASSSLAYSGYT

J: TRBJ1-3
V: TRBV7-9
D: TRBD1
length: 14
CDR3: ASSLVTGERRNTIY

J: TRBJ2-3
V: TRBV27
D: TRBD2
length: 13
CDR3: ASSLAGGPPDTQY

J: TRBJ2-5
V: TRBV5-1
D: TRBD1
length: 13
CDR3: ASSLGGTGQETQY

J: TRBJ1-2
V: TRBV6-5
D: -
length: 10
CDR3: ASKQPNYGYT

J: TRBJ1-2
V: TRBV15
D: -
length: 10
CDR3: ATSREGTAKA

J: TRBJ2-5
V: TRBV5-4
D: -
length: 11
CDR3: ASSFKGWETQY

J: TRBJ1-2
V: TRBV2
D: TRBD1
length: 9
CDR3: ASSRTGTYT

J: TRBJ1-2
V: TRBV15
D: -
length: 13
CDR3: ATSSGSRISYGYT

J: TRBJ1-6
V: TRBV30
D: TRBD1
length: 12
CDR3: AWSVGQGRSPLH

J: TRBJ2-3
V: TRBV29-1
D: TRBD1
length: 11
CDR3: SVGDSSTDTQY

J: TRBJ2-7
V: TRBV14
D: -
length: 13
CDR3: ASSQETALTYEQY

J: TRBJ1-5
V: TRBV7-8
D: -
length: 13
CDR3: ASSLTPGFNQPQH

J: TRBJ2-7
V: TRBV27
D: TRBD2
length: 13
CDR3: ASSPRGYSPYEQY

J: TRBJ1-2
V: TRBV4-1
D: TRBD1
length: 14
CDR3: ASSHPVRDRKYGYT

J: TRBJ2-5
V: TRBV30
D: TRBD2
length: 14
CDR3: AWGERLAALRETQY

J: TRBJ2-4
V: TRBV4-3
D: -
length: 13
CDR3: ASSHTWGDENIQY

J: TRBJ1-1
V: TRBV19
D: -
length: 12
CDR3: ASAPSGEVPEAF

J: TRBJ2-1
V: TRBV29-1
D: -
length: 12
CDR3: SYLPAGQYNEQF